These 9 T cell receptor beta chains were sequenced from one sample in a study of blood T cell repertoires in COVID-19. Only in-frame clones appear in the TCRdb table, and some are missing; sequencing was by immunoSEQ multiplex PCR. The sample lists roughly 150,000 clones, approximately 80% occurring once. Sample: peripheral blood. Receptors originate from a woman between 50 and 59 years old with acute or convalescent COVID-19.

The chain has TRBV6-1 and TRBJ2-3, with 8 bases identical to TRBD2. The CDR3 consists of 15 residues. The V gene end was trimmed by 3 bases and the J gene end by 0 bases; junction bases not matched to a gene: 2. CDR1 is MNHNS, CDR2 SASEGT, per germline. CDR3 in amino acids: CASSEERGSTDTQYF. The CDR3 region has the DNA TGTGCCAGCAGTGAGGAGCGGGGGAGCACAGATACGCAGTATTTT.

The chain has TRBV7-8 and TRBJ1-2; 9 positions agree with TRBD1. V was pared by 5 bases and J by 2 bases, with 12 bases of the junction left unmatched. CDR1 and CDR2 (germline): SGHVS, FQNEAQ. The CDR3 loop spans 17 amino acids. For the CDR3, the DNA is TGTGCCAGCAGCGTAAAACCTTGGGACAGGGAAAACTATGGCTACACCTTC. It codes for CASSVKPWDRENYGYTF.

This chain connects TRBV7-9 to TRBJ1-1; D is undetermined. There are 16 residues in the CDR3. Germline assignment: CDR1 SEHNR and CDR2 FQNEAQ (reference sequence). V gave up 5 bases and J gave up 1 base, with 17 bases separating them. The CDR3 DNA follows: TGTGCCAGCAGCCAATGGGCGGGAGCTTCGAACACTGAAGCTTTCTTT. Translation: CASSQWAGASNTEAFF. The full variable domain, completed using reference TRBV7-9 and TRBJ1-1, is DTGVSQNPRHKITKRGQNVTFRCDPISEHNRLYWYRQTLGQGPEFLTYFQNEAQLEKSRLLSDRFSAERPKGSFSTLEIQRTEQGDSAMYLCASSQWAGASNTEAFFGQGTRLTVV.

The gene calls are TRBV3-1 (or the pseudogene TRBV3-2) and TRBJ2-3; tentative D call: TRBD2 (5 bases). V dropped 1 base and J dropped 0 bases, with 11 bases sitting between them. This CDR3 is built from 16 residues. The germline V gene encodes CDR1 LGHDT and CDR2 YNNKEL (reference sequence). CDR3 bases: TGTGCCAGCAGCCAAGTTGCGGGCGATAGCACAGATACGCAGTATTTT. It translates to CASSQVAGDSTDTQYF.

The CDR3 loop reads CASQRISSYEQYF. Here the CDR3 DNA reads TGTGCCAGCCAGAGGATCTCTAGCTACGAGCAGTACTTC. This chain joins TRBV6-5 and TRBJ2-7; D unclear. This CDR3 contains 13 residues. V lost 8 bases and J lost 3, with 14 bases in between. CDR1 is MNHEY and CDR2 is SVGAGI in the germline V gene.

This clone was seen at least ten times. The CDR3 loop reads CASIRGIDSYNSPLHF. The CDR3 nucleotides read TGTGCCAGCATTCGGGGTATTGACTCCTATAATTCACCCCTCCACTTT. The genes are TRBV28 and TRBJ1-6; no reliable D call. V lost 7 bases and J 0 bases, leaving 13 bases between the germline ends. This CDR3 region has 16 residues. Germline V gives CDR1 MDHEN, CDR2 SYDVKM.

A note on this clone: Other DNA sequences in the sample encode the same CDR3. The chain combines TRBV5-1 with TRBJ1-1; 7 bases are a match to TRBD1. This CDR3 has 17 amino acids. The V and J ends lost 5 bases and 0 bases, in that order; junction bases with no gene match: 13. The germline CDR1 and CDR2 sequences are SGHRS and YFSETQ. The CDR3 here is CASSLYRGQDLNTEAFF. The CDR3 coding sequence is TGCGCCAGCAGTCTTTATAGGGGGCAAGACCTGAACACTGAAGCTTTCTTT. The full variable domain, rest sourced from reference TRBV5-1 and TRBJ1-1, is KAGVTQTPRYLIKTRGQQVTLSCSPISGHRSVSWYQQTPGQGLQFLFEYFSETQRNKGNFPGRFSGRQFSNSRSEMNVSTLELGDSALYLCASSLYRGQDLNTEAFFGQGTRLTVV.

J is TRBJ2-2 and V is TRBV27; D uncertain. Trimming pared 2 bases from V and 5 bases from J, leaving 6 bases between. The germline gives CDR1 MNHEY, CDR2 SMNVEV (reference sequence). The CDR3 loop spans 13 amino acids. CDR3 nucleotide sequence: TGTGCCAGCAGTTTAGTCAGTACCGGGGAGCTGTTTTTT. It specifies CASSLVSTGELFF.

The V and J genes are TRBV7-9 and TRBJ1-4; D may be TRBD1 (6 bases). Looked up from germline, CDR1 is SEHNR and CDR2 is FQNEAQ (reference sequence). V was cut by 3 bases and J by 5 bases, with 16 bases left in between. The CDR3 is 16 amino acids. DNA of the CDR3: TGTGCCAGCAGCTTCCCTTCGACAGGAGAAAATGAAAAACTGTTTTTT. It translates to CASSFPSTGENEKLFF.